A single sample is the source of the 14 T cell receptor beta chains below, sequenced in a study of blood T cell repertoires in COVID-19. Assay used: immunoSEQ multiplex PCR; TCRdb lists only in-frame clones, some missing. The sample includes 280,000 or so clones, 87% of them seen just once. Sequenced input: PBMCs or T cells enriched from blood (not recorded which). These receptors all come from a woman in her thirties or forties who had recovered from COVID-19.

This clone came up a few times. The V call is TRBV5-1, the J call TRBJ2-6; D gene uncertain. Germline CDR1 and CDR2: SGHRS and YFSETQ. With 6 bases removed from V and 1 base from J, the gap between germline ends came to 17 bases. The CDR3 is made up of 17 amino acids. The DNA for the CDR3 is TGCGCCAGCACCTCTAGGAGTTCGGGTTCTGGGGCCAACGTCCTGACTTTC. Amino acids: CASTSRSSGSGANVLTF.

CDR3 in DNA: TGTGCCAGCAGCCAACGGACAGGGTTAATCTCACCCCTCCACTTT. It specifies CASSQRTGLISPLHF. The chain joins TRBV28 to TRBJ1-6; 8 positions agree with TRBD1. The CDR3 sequence is 15 residues long. V lost 6 bases and J lost 10; bases outside the gene matches: 11. The germline CDR1 and CDR2 sequences are MDHEN and SYDVKM.

This rearrangement joins TRBV5-6 to TRBJ1-5; no clear D gene. Trimming removed 4 bases at V and 1 base at J, with 12 bases between. CDR3 length: 15 residues. The germline gives CDR1 SGHDT, CDR2 YYEEEE. CDR3 bases: TGTGCCAGCAGCGCCCGGGGAATGAGCAATCAGCCCCAGCATTTT. Amino acid sequence: CASSARGMSNQPQHF.

This clone was recorded once. The gene calls are TRBV19 and TRBJ1-4; 7 positions match TRBD1. V lost 5 bases to trimming and J lost 3 bases; unmatched junction nucleotides: 12. The germline CDR1 and CDR2 sequences are LNHDA and SQIVND (reference sequence). CDR3 length equals 17 residues. The CDR3 reads CASSVLWTGRPNEKLFF. CDR3 nucleotides: TGTGCCAGTAGTGTCCTCTGGACAGGAAGGCCTAATGAAAAACTGTTTTTT.

The V and J genes are TRBV4-3 and TRBJ1-1, with 7 bases aligning to TRBD1. The germline V gene encodes CDR1 LGHNA and CDR2 YSLEER. This CDR3 spans 14 amino acids. Unmatched junction bases numbered 4, after V lost 3 bases and J lost 3 bases. The CDR3 here is CASSHQTGDTEAFF. CDR3 in DNA: TGCGCCAGCAGCCACCAAACAGGGGACACTGAAGCTTTCTTT.

This rearrangement joins TRBV7-9 to TRBJ2-1, with a weak D call TRBD2 (5 bases). CDR3 length: 12 amino acids. The V gene's germline CDR1 is SEHNR and CDR2 FQNEAQ (reference sequence). V was pared by 2 bases and J by 8 bases, with 7 bases between. As DNA, the CDR3 is TGTGCCAGCAGCTTAATGGGAGATGAGCAGTTCTTC. Translating gives CASSLMGDEQFF.

The chain employs TRBV5-4 and TRBJ2-7; 7 nucleotides match TRBD2. Germline V gene sequence: CDR1 SGHNT, CDR2 YYREEE (reference sequence). V shed 10 bases, J shed 5 bases, and the junction held 12 bases outside the gene matches. The CDR3 is made up of 13 amino acids. The CDR3 nucleotides read TGTGCCGGAATCGCCGGGACTACAAACGAGCAGTACTTC. This translates into CAGIAGTTNEQYF.

The chain carries TRBV7-9 and TRBJ2-2; TRBD2 aligns across 12 bases. The germline V gene has CDR1 SEHNR and CDR2 FQNEAQ (reference sequence). J was trimmed by 5 bases and V by 3 bases; bases with no gene match: 1. CDR3 length: 15 residues. CDR3 protein: CASSLGTSGTGELFF. In DNA form, the CDR3 reads TGTGCCAGCAGCTTGGGGACTAGCGGGACCGGGGAGCTGTTTTTT.

CDR3 protein: CASSQREVTSGQQETQYF. CDR3 nucleotide sequence: TGTGCCAGCAGCCAAAGGGAGGTTACTAGCGGCCAACAAGAGACCCAGTACTTC. The chain has TRBV4-2 and TRBJ2-5; 8 bases fit TRBD2. The V gene's germline CDR1 is LGHNA and CDR2 YNFKEQ. The CDR3 runs 18 residues. Losses at the gene ends were 2 bases for V and 2 bases for J; bases not matched to a gene: 13.

The CDR3 sequence is CASSAGTGVRYEQYF. Here the CDR3 DNA reads TGTGCCAGCAGCGCTGGGACAGGGGTCCGCTACGAGCAGTACTTC. V and J are TRBV28 and TRBJ2-7; 10 positions match TRBD1. The ends lost 6 bases at V and 3 bases at J; junction bases unmatched: 8. The CDR3 runs to 15 residues. Germline CDR1 is MDHEN and CDR2 is SYDVKM.

This clone appeared once. The chain carries TRBV11-2 and TRBJ2-7, with no clear D. V dropped 2 bases and J dropped 2 bases, with 13 bases sitting between them. There are 15 residues in the CDR3. Germline V CDR1 and CDR2: SGHAT, FQNNGV. CDR3 in amino acids: CASSLLTSAPYEQYF. In DNA form, the CDR3 reads TGTGCCAGCAGCTTACTTACCAGCGCCCCCTACGAGCAGTACTTC.

The chain has TRBV28 and TRBJ2-3; 8 bases line up with TRBD1. The CDR3 contains 15 residues. After removal of 4 bases from V and 5 bases from J, the junction contained 8 bases not matched to a gene. From germline, CDR1 is MDHEN and CDR2 SYDVKM. Here the CDR3 reads CASSSPGGFRDTQYF. The CDR3 nucleotides read TGTGCCAGCAGTTCCCCAGGGGGCTTTAGAGATACGCAGTATTTT.

This chain connects TRBV6-4 to TRBJ2-7; D unclear. This CDR3 is built from 12 residues. V was clipped by 6 bases and J by 5 bases, with 11 bases between them. From germline, CDR1 is MRHNA and CDR2 SNTAGT. The DNA of the CDR3 is TGTGCCAGCAGCGCATCGGTCAACGAGCAGTACTTC. Encoded protein: CASSASVNEQYF.

V is TRBV7-9 and J is TRBJ1-2; D uncertain. The CDR3 length is 15 residues. The V end lost 5 bases, the J end lost 4 bases, and 17 bases lay between the germline ends. Germline assignment: CDR1 SEHNR and CDR2 FQNEAQ (reference sequence). CDR3: CASSEGSLIGYGYTF. The CDR3 DNA is TGTGCCAGCAGCGAGGGTTCACTGATCGGCTATGGCTACACCTTC.